What follows are 15 T cell receptor beta chains derived from one specimen sequenced in a study of blood T cells in healthy people across ages. The use of a sample-barcoded 5' primer and a J-beta primer mix characterized a second PCR of about 7 to 12 cycles. TCRdb used MiXCR to reprocess the 5' RACE reads, holding one entry per CDR3 protein. This table holds some 1,800,000 distinct CDR3 sequences, approximately 40% found once. The sample was blood. All receptors come from a human donor in good health.

This chain links TRBV20-1 with TRBJ1-4; D perhaps matches TRBD1 (5 bases). V gave up 0 bases and J gave up 4 bases, with 18 bases separating them. Germline values: CDR1 DFQATT, CDR2 SNEGSKA (reference sequence). The CDR3 is made up of 17 amino acids. This CDR3 reads CSARDRWGKQDNEKLFF. The CDR3 nucleotides read TGCAGTGCTAGAGATCGTTGGGGAAAACAGGATAATGAAAAACTGTTTTTT.

This clonotype has just a few counts. The rearrangement joins TRBV29-1 to TRBJ2-5; no clear D gene. This CDR3 has 11 amino acids. V was trimmed by 6 bases and J by 2 bases, leaving 7 bases between them. The germline V gene encodes CDR1 SQVTM and CDR2 ANQGSEA. CDR3 nucleotide sequence: TGCAGCGTACAGAGACAAGAGACCCAGTACTTC. It encodes CSVQRQETQYF.

The chain is built from TRBV7-9 and TRBJ1-6, with a weak D call TRBD1 (6 bases). V shed 5 bases and J shed 5 bases, with 13 bases lying between them. The CDR3 spans 15 residues. The germline V gene has CDR1 SEHNR and CDR2 FQNEAQ (reference sequence). CDR3 sequence: CASSPRTANNSPLHF. The CDR3 DNA is TGTGCCAGCAGCCCCCGGACAGCGAATAATTCACCCCTCCACTTT.

The table lists this clonotype with a few counts. The V and J genes are TRBV12-3 or TRBV12-4 and TRBJ1-6; a possible D gene is TRBD1 (6 bases). The CDR3 has 15 amino acids. With 3 bases removed from V and 10 bases from J, the gap between germline ends came to 16 bases. The CDR3 nucleotides are TGTGCCAGCAGTTTTGGGGAACAGGGTGGATCACCCCTCCACTTT. Translating it yields CASSFGEQGGSPLHF.

This clonotype was counted once. The chain combines TRBV2 with TRBJ1-5; unclear D gene. Germline CDR1 reads SNHLY; CDR2 reads FYNNEI. The CDR3 loop spans 13 amino acids. Trimming stripped 6 bases from V and 2 bases from J, with 8 bases between. Written as DNA, the CDR3 is TGTGCCAGCAGGCCCTGGGGCAATCAGCCCCAGCATTTT. Protein product: CASRPWGNQPQHF.

This chain uses TRBV6-2 or TRBV6-3 with TRBJ2-1; tentative D call: TRBD2 (6 bases). CDR3 length: 15 residues. Trimming stripped 2 bases from V and 4 bases from J, with 12 bases between. Per the germline V gene, CDR1 is MNHEY and CDR2 is SVGEGT. Written as DNA, the CDR3 is TGTGCCAGCAGTTACGAAGGGACTGATTACAATGAGCAGTTCTTC. It yields the protein CASSYEGTDYNEQFF.

The genes are TRBV30 and TRBJ1-2; no firm D call. Germline-derived CDR1 and CDR2 are GTSNPN and SVGIG (reference sequence). Trimming removed 7 bases from V and 5 bases from J, with 14 bases in between. This CDR3 is built from 12 residues. DNA of the CDR3: TGTGCCTCCCGGGCCATAGGGTATGGCTACACCTTC. It translates to CASRAIGYGYTF.

The gene calls are TRBV7-3 and TRBJ2-1, with TRBD2 matching over 8 bases. CDR3 length: 16 amino acids. CDR1 and CDR2 from the germline V gene are SGHTA and FQGTGA. The V segment lost 5 bases and the J segment 6 bases; nucleotides outside the gene matches: 12. In nucleotides, the CDR3 is TGTGCCAGCAGCCCAAACTTCGGGGGGGGCCGCAATGAGCAGTTCTTC. Protein: CASSPNFGGGRNEQFF.

This clonotype showed up just a few times. V and J are TRBV12-3 or TRBV12-4 and TRBJ1-1; D unresolved. The CDR3 totals 13 residues. V lost 9 bases to trimming and J lost 4 bases, with 15 bases between them. The CDR3 loop is CASSRTAATEAFF. The CDR3 DNA sequence: TGTGCCAGTAGCCGAACGGCAGCCACTGAAGCTTTCTTT.

Details on this clonotype: Since a much larger clone is just one base distant, this may be a read error. The V gene is TRBV7-2, the J gene TRBJ2-5, with TRBD1 as a possible D gene (5 bases). The length of the CDR3 is 14 residues. Trimming pared 4 bases from V and 0 bases from J, leaving 9 bases between. The V gene's germline CDR1 is SGHTA and CDR2 FQGNSA. This CDR3 reads CASSCGRDQETQYF. The CDR3 coding sequence is TGTGCCAGCAGCTGTGGCAGGGACCAAGAGACCCAGTACTTC.

This clonotype was picked up a small number of times. DNA for the CDR3: TGCGCCAGCAGCCAAGATAGCTCTAGCACAGATACGCAGTATTTT. As protein: CASSQDSSSTDTQYF. V gene TRBV4-3 combines with J gene TRBJ2-3; D is uncertain. The length of the CDR3 is 15 residues. Germline CDR1 LGHNA, CDR2 YSLEER. V was cut by 0 bases and J by 0 bases, with 7 bases left in between.

Only a few counts were recorded for this clonotype. The CDR3 DNA reads TGTGCCACCAGTGAGGGCCGGGACAGGCCTTATGGCTACACCTTC. Residues: CATSEGRDRPYGYTF. The rearrangement joins TRBV24-1 to TRBJ1-2; TRBD1 matches 8 bases. The V gene's germline CDR1 is KGHDR and CDR2 SFDVKD. Trimming took 4 bases from V and 5 from J; bases not matched to a gene: 8. The CDR3 extends over 15 amino acids.

V and J are TRBV6-1 and TRBJ2-7, with a weak D call TRBD2 (6 bases). The CDR3 runs 15 residues. CDR1 and CDR2 from the germline V gene are MNHNS and SASEGT. Between the trimmed V and J ends, which lost 2 bases and 0 bases, there was a span of 11 bases. CDR3 in amino acids: CASSELLEGSYEQYF. The CDR3 nucleotides read TGTGCCAGCAGTGAACTCCTGGAGGGCTCCTACGAGCAGTACTTC.

The chain employs TRBV10-3 and TRBJ1-5, with 7 nucleotides matching TRBD1. Trimming at V came to 10 bases and at J to 7 bases, leaving 10 bases not matched to a gene. The CDR3 extends over 13 amino acids. Germline V gene data show CDR1 as ENHRY and CDR2 as SYGVKD. The CDR3 loop reads CATMGTDLQPQHF. The CDR3 DNA sequence: TGTGCCACCATGGGGACAGACTTACAGCCCCAGCATTTT.

Details on this clonotype: Compared with germline, one end of the junction differs, possibly owing to a read error. The chain combines TRBV25-1 with TRBJ1-2, with a weak D call TRBD1 (6 bases). The V gene's germline CDR1 is MGHDK and CDR2 SYGVNS. This CDR3 has 12 amino acids. The chain's CDR3 is CASGEQGRGYTF. CDR3 DNA sequence: TGTGCCAGCGGTGAACAGGGAAGAGGCTACACCTTC.